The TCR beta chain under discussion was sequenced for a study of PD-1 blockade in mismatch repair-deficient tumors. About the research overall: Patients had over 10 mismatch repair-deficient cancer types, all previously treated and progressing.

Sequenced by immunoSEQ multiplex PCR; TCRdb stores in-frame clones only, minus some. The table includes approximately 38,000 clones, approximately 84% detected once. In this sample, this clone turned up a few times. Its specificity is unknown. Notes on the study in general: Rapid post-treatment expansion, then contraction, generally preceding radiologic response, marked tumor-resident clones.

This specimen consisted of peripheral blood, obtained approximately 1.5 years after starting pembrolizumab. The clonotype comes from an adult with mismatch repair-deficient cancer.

The CDR3: CASSRLARTYEQYF. The CDR3 DNA follows: TGTGCCAGTAGCCGACTAGCGCGAACCTACGAGCAGTACTTC. This chain joins TRBV19 and TRBJ2-7; TRBD2 agrees at 8 bases. The J segment lost 2 bases and the V segment lost 6 bases, leaving 6 bases of the junction unmatched. The CDR3 covers 14 residues. Per the germline V gene, CDR1 is LNHDA and CDR2 is SQIVND (reference sequence).